This T cell receptor beta chain appears in the sequencing data of a study of shared clonotypes between healthy human individuals. Study overall: Each donor's CD8 memory used one plate, CD8 naive two, each CD4 subset three. Study outcomes and limitations: Deeper or shallower sequencing was expected to change how clonotypes are shared among donors.

The study ran the assay at deep level. TCRdb's copy holds only in-frame clones and misses some; the assay was immunoSEQ multiplex PCR. Of about 1.4 million clones detected, approximately 97% appear once; the ten largest clones hold approximately 1.2%. The count of this clone is one. The target antigen is unknown. CDR1 and CDR2 (germline): MGHRA, YSYEKL. Trimming took off 3 bases at V and 2 bases at J, with 17 bases between the two ends. The CDR3 runs 16 residues. The receptor was isolated from a man aged 25 to 40 in good health. The chain joins TRBV4-1 to TRBJ2-7; TRBD1 is a possible D gene (6 bases). Sequenced: naive CD4+ T cells sorted from blood. Subset here: CD45RA+ positively selected. This chain's CDR3 is CASSHKPGDTAYEQYF. CDR3 in DNA: TGCGCCAGCAGCCATAAGCCAGGGGATACGGCCTACGAGCAGTACTTC.